This T cell receptor beta chain stems from a study of blood T cells in healthy people across ages. About this clonotype: Since a much larger clone is just one base distant, this may be a read error.

This CDR3 comprises 15 residues. For the second PCR, which ran for roughly 6 to 12 cycles, a sample-barcoded 5' primer and a J-beta primer mix were used. One entry per CDR3 protein, called by TCRdb with MiXCR from the 5' RACE reads. The sample holds around 1.5 million distinct CDR3 sequences, about 35% seen once. The clonotype was recovered from a woman in her 30s in good health. The J gene is TRBJ2-7, the V gene TRBV12-3 or TRBV12-4, with TRBD2 matching 8 bases. The DNA end lines up better with TRBJ2-5; the J call may be wrong. Sequencing input: blood. The CDR3 here is CTSSSKGLARETQYF. The CDR3 DNA sequence: TGTACCAGCAGTTCAAAAGGACTAGCCAGGGAGACCCAGTACTTC.